These 32 T cell receptor beta chains were sequenced from one sample in a study of technical replicates of blood from a few donors. TCRdb keeps only in-frame clones here, not all; method: immunoSEQ multiplex PCR. The table includes 74,000 or so clones, roughly 96% detected once. Sequencing input: T cells isolated from PBMCs. These receptors came from a human donor in good health.

CDR3 coding DNA: TGTGCCACCAGCATAAGCGGTCGGAATGAGCAGTTCTTC. Its protein is CATSISGRNEQFF. The rearrangement links TRBV15 to TRBJ2-1; a possible D gene is TRBD2 (5 bases). V was trimmed by 4 bases and J by 7 bases, leaving 11 bases between them. The CDR3 runs to 13 residues. CDR1 LNHNV and CDR2 YYDKDF come from the germline V gene (reference sequence).

V is TRBV6-5 and J is TRBJ1-5; TRBD1 aligns across 7 bases. This CDR3 comprises 14 residues. Germline V CDR1 and CDR2: MNHEY, SVGAGI. After removal of 6 bases from V and 2 bases from J, the junction contained 4 bases not matched to a gene. CDR3 protein: CASRYRGGNQPQHF. The CDR3 DNA reads TGTGCCAGCAGGTACAGGGGCGGCAATCAGCCCCAGCATTTT.

The V gene is TRBV14, the J gene TRBJ2-2, with 8 positions matching TRBD1. CDR3 length equals 16 residues. After removal of 3 bases from V and 1 base from J, the junction contained 4 bases not matched to a gene. CDR1 and CDR2 from the germline V gene are SGHDN and FVKESK. The CDR3 region is CASSHGQGWNTGELFF. The DNA for the CDR3 is TGTGCCAGCAGCCATGGACAGGGTTGGAACACCGGGGAGCTGTTTTTT.

The V call is TRBV4-2, the J call TRBJ1-1, with D possibly being TRBD1 (5 bases). The CDR3 loop spans 14 amino acids. Between the trimmed V and J ends, which lost 0 bases and 5 bases, there was a span of 10 bases. Germline loops: CDR1 LGHNA, CDR2 YNFKEQ. This CDR3 is CASSQDPGLTEAFF. The CDR3 DNA reads TGTGCCAGCAGCCAAGACCCAGGGCTTACTGAAGCTTTCTTT.

Written as DNA, the CDR3 is TGTGCCAGCAGTGCGGGTGGAGTCTATGGCTACACCTTC. It codes for CASSAGGVYGYTF. The chain links TRBV6-4 to TRBJ1-2, with D uncertain. The germline CDR1 and CDR2 sequences are MRHNA and SNTAGT. The CDR3 is 13 residues long. V was cut by 4 bases and J by 4 bases, with 10 bases left in between.

The chain combines TRBV28 with TRBJ2-1; 9 nucleotides agree with TRBD2. CDR1 is MDHEN and CDR2 is SYDVKM in the germline V gene. There are 15 residues in the CDR3. The junction had 5 bases not matched to a gene; V was cut back by 3 bases and J by 5 bases. CDR3 amino acids: CASSFRGLANNEQFF. The CDR3 nucleotides are TGTGCCAGCAGTTTTCGTGGACTAGCGAACAATGAGCAGTTCTTC.

The chain combines TRBV14 with TRBJ2-3; TRBD1 agrees at 9 bases. The CDR3 spans 13 residues. Germline-derived CDR1 and CDR2 are SGHDN and FVKESK. V trimming: 6 bases; J trimming: 4 bases; junction bases outside the gene matches: 2. The CDR3 spells CASRRQGADTQYF. The CDR3 coding sequence is TGTGCCAGCAGGCGACAGGGGGCAGATACGCAGTATTTT.

The chain employs TRBV23-1 and TRBJ1-2; 8 nucleotides line up with TRBD1. TRBV23-1 is an open reading frame whose function is uncertain. V lost 3 bases, J lost 6 bases, and 12 bases stayed unmatched. The CDR3 is made up of 16 amino acids. Written as DNA, the CDR3 is TGCGCCAGCAGTCATCGGGTGGTCCCAGGGGGCGATGGCTACACCTTC. Its protein product is CASSHRVVPGGDGYTF.

The gene calls are TRBV29-1 and TRBJ2-3; the match to TRBD2 covers 7 bases. The CDR3 has 15 residues. After removal of 4 bases from V and 0 bases from J, the junction contained 7 bases not matched to a gene. Germline V gives CDR1 SQVTM, CDR2 ANQGSEA. CDR3 protein: CSVVGASGSTDTQYF. The DNA for the CDR3 is TGCAGCGTTGTGGGAGCTAGCGGTAGCACAGATACGCAGTATTTT.

The J gene is TRBJ1-2, the V gene TRBV6-5, with 8 positions matching TRBD1. Per the germline V gene, CDR1 is MNHEY and CDR2 is SVGAGI. The CDR3 has 12 amino acids. With V trimmed by 6 bases and J by 7 bases, 4 bases remained unmatched. The CDR3 reads CASRTGDVGYTF. The CDR3 DNA reads as TGTGCCAGCAGGACAGGGGATGTTGGCTACACCTTC.

The gene calls are TRBV5-4 and TRBJ2-7, with 10 bases aligning to TRBD1. The germline V gene has CDR1 SGHNT and CDR2 YYREEE (reference sequence). V lost 4 bases and J lost 7; bases outside the gene matches: 8. This CDR3 has 14 amino acids. The CDR3 DNA reads TGTGCCAGCAGCCCCGGGACAGGGGTCGGGGAGCAGTACTTC. Translated: CASSPGTGVGEQYF.

The chain couples TRBV6-1 to TRBJ2-3; 8 nucleotides align to TRBD2. V lost 5 bases to trimming and J lost 3 bases; unmatched junction nucleotides: 4. The CDR3 totals 14 residues. Germline-derived CDR1 and CDR2 are MNHNS and SASEGT. CDR3 bases: TGTGCCAGCAGTTTGAGCGGGAGAACAGATACGCAGTATTTT. Translating it yields CASSLSGRTDTQYF.

The table lists this clone with a count of one. The J gene is TRBJ2-7, the V gene TRBV15; TRBD2 aligns across 7 bases. This CDR3 contains 17 residues. CDR1 and CDR2 from the germline V gene are LNHNV and YYDKDF (reference sequence). V was pared by 2 bases and J by 0 bases, with 10 bases of the junction left unmatched. CDR3 sequence (DNA): TGTGCCACCAGCAGACCCAACCGGGGAGGGAGCTCCTACGAGCAGTACTTC. Its translation is CATSRPNRGGSSYEQYF.

The gene calls are TRBV27 and TRBJ2-7; D perhaps matches TRBD1 (6 bases). V was clipped by 5 bases and J by 6 bases, with 17 bases between them. CDR1 is MNHEY and CDR2 is SMNVEV in the germline V gene (reference sequence). CDR3 length equals 14 residues. As DNA, the CDR3 is TGTGCCAGCAGTCTAGGGGGAGCAGTGGGCGAGCAGTACTTC. It encodes CASSLGGAVGEQYF.

This sequence joins TRBV12-5 and TRBJ2-7, with TRBD1 as a possible D gene (6 bases). The CDR3 contains 14 residues. V shed 8 bases and J shed 0 bases, with 14 bases lying between them. Germline CDR1 reads LGHNT; CDR2 reads FRNRAP. The CDR3 DNA is TGTGCTAGTAGGGAAGACAGGAGCTCCTACGAGCAGTACTTC. It translates to CASREDRSSYEQYF.

The table lists this clone with a count of one. V usage is TRBV6-5 and J usage is TRBJ2-1, with 8 bases matching TRBD2. With 2 bases clipped from V and 9 bases from J, the junction kept 12 bases outside the gene matches. The CDR3 extends over 16 amino acids. CDR1 and CDR2 (germline): MNHEY, SVGAGI. The CDR3 loop reads CASSYGGSGTLSEQFF. The DNA for the CDR3 is TGTGCCAGCAGTTACGGGGGTAGCGGGACCCTCAGTGAGCAGTTCTTC.

This clone was detected once. V and J are TRBV6-5 and TRBJ2-1; no firm D call. With 2 bases removed from V and 9 bases from J, the gap between germline ends came to 11 bases. CDR3 size: 13 residues. CDR1 and CDR2 from the germline V gene are MNHEY and SVGAGI. CDR3 nucleotide sequence: TGTGCCAGCAGTTACGGTCGCTCTAGTGAGCAGTTCTTC. This translates into CASSYGRSSEQFF.

The genes are TRBV9 and TRBJ2-3; the D is unclear. Germline CDR1 SGDLS, CDR2 YYNGEE. V was trimmed by 4 bases and J by 2 bases, leaving 17 bases between them. The CDR3 runs 16 residues. CDR3 loop: CASSPRLVAVTDTQYF. CDR3 coding DNA: TGTGCCAGCAGCCCGCGGCTCGTAGCCGTCACAGATACGCAGTATTTT.

This chain links TRBV19 with TRBJ1-5; 9 nucleotides agree with TRBD1. CDR1 is LNHDA, CDR2 SQIVND, per germline (reference sequence). The CDR3 is made up of 15 amino acids. With V trimmed by 4 bases and J by 9 bases, 10 bases remained unmatched. In nucleotides, the CDR3 is TGTGCCAGTAGTACAGGGACAGGGTGGGCTCGGCCCCAGCATTTT. Translated, it gives CASSTGTGWARPQHF.

J is TRBJ1-2 and V is TRBV6-5; D unclear. The germline V gene encodes CDR1 MNHEY and CDR2 SVGAGI. The germline V and J ends were trimmed by 6 bases and 4 bases, with 15 bases remaining between them. There are 14 residues in the CDR3. The chain's CDR3 is CASSQFGRGYGYTF. CDR3 coding DNA: TGTGCCAGCAGCCAGTTCGGACGGGGCTATGGCTACACCTTC.

This chain links TRBV4-1 with TRBJ2-7; the match to TRBD2 covers 10 bases. V gave up 2 bases and J gave up 5 bases; unmatched junction bases: 9. This CDR3 has 16 residues. Germline V lookup: CDR1 MGHRA, CDR2 YSYEKL. For the CDR3, the DNA is TGCGCCAGCAGCCAACCTAAGAGCGGGGGGGCTGACGAGCAGTACTTC. Its protein product is CASSQPKSGGADEQYF.

V gene TRBV4-2 combines with J gene TRBJ2-5, with D unresolved. The CDR3 sequence is 15 residues long. The V gene's germline CDR1 is LGHNA and CDR2 YNFKEQ. The V and J ends lost 4 bases and 3 bases respectively, with 15 bases between them. This chain's CDR3 is CASSLWVDDKETQYF. The CDR3 DNA reads as TGTGCCAGCAGCCTTTGGGTCGATGACAAAGAGACCCAGTACTTC.

The genes are TRBV2 and TRBJ1-1; possible D gene TRBD1, 5 bases. Trimming left V 2 bases short and J 6 bases short, with 13 bases between. In germline, CDR1 is SNHLY, CDR2 FYNNEI. The length of the CDR3 is 14 residues. In nucleotides, the CDR3 is TGTGCCAGCAGTGAAAGTCCAGGGCGACCTGAAGCTTTCTTT. Encoded protein: CASSESPGRPEAFF. The variable domain in full, with the rest retrieved from reference TRBV2 and TRBJ1-1, is EPEVTQTPSHQVTQMGQEVILRCVPISNHLYFYWYRQILGQKVEFLVSFYNNEISEKSEIFDDQFSVERPDGSNFTLKIRSTKLEDSAMYFCASSESPGRPEAFFGQGTRLTVV.

The rearrangement joins TRBV2 to TRBJ1-2; TRBD1 is a possible D gene (5 bases). Trimming removed 4 bases at V and 4 bases at J, with 13 bases between. CDR1 is SNHLY, CDR2 FYNNEI, per germline. The CDR3 loop spans 14 amino acids. CDR3 loop: CASSVGAQSYGYTF. DNA for the CDR3: TGTGCCAGCAGTGTTGGGGCGCAAAGCTATGGCTACACCTTC.

The J gene is TRBJ2-1, the V gene TRBV5-5, with 7 bases fitting TRBD2. CDR3 length: 18 residues. V trimming: 0 bases; J trimming: 5 bases; junction bases outside the gene matches: 14. From germline, CDR1 is SGHKS and CDR2 YYEKEE (reference sequence). The CDR3 region is CASSLVGLGTSEHNEQFF. CDR3 nucleotide sequence: TGTGCCAGCAGCTTGGTTGGGTTGGGTACTAGCGAGCACAATGAGCAGTTCTTC.

This rearrangement joins TRBV13 to TRBJ1-1; no reliable D call. V was clipped by 1 base and J by 4 bases, with 13 bases between them. The CDR3 extends over 15 amino acids. From germline, CDR1 is PRHDT and CDR2 FYEKMQ (reference sequence). Written as DNA, the CDR3 is TGTGCCAGCAGCTTAGACGCCTATCGGGGCACTGAAGCTTTCTTT. Its translation: CASSLDAYRGTEAFF. Looking up the rest from reference TRBV13 and TRBJ1-1 gives the full variable domain: AAGVIQSPRHLIKEKRETATLKCYPIPRHDTVYWYQQGPGQDPQFLISFYEKMQSDKGSIPDRFSAQQFSDYHSELNMSSLELGDSALYFCASSLDAYRGTEAFFGQGTRLTVV.

The rearrangement uses TRBV28 and TRBJ1-1, with D possibly matching TRBD1 (5 bases). V lost 5 bases and J lost 12, with 19 bases in between. CDR1 is MDHEN and CDR2 is SYDVKM in the germline V gene. This CDR3 has 13 amino acids. The CDR3 reads CASSPPWGGIPFF. In nucleotides, the CDR3 is TGTGCCAGCAGTCCGCCCTGGGGGGGGATACCTTTCTTT.

The J gene is TRBJ1-1, the V gene TRBV4-1, with 7 bases aligning to TRBD1. Germline loops: CDR1 MGHRA, CDR2 YSYEKL. V lost 2 bases and J lost 1; bases outside the gene matches: 1. The CDR3 contains 14 residues. CDR3 region: CASSQKGANTEAFF. As DNA, the CDR3 is TGCGCCAGCAGCCAAAAGGGGGCGAACACTGAAGCTTTCTTT.

J is TRBJ2-3 and V is TRBV7-9, with a tentative D call TRBD1 (5 bases). Trimming shortened V by 6 bases and J by 4 bases, and 11 bases separated the two germline ends. From germline, CDR1 is SEHNR and CDR2 FQNEAQ (reference sequence). The CDR3 is 13 residues long. This CDR3 reads CASRITGSDTQYF. The CDR3 nucleotides are TGTGCCAGCAGGATAACAGGCTCAGATACGCAGTATTTT.

This clone has only one observation. The chain carries TRBV6-5 and TRBJ1-4, with D uncertain. V lost 0 bases and J 11 bases, leaving 13 bases between the germline ends. The CDR3 extends over 14 amino acids. From germline, CDR1 is MNHEY and CDR2 SVGAGI. In DNA form, the CDR3 reads TGTGCCAGCAGTTACTCCTCTAGCGTTAGGAAACTGTTTTTT. Protein sequence: CASSYSSSVRKLFF.

The V gene is TRBV5-1, the J gene TRBJ1-2, with a tentative D call TRBD1 (6 bases). The V and J ends lost 2 bases and 8 bases respectively, with 10 bases between them. The germline V gene has CDR1 SGHRS and CDR2 YFSETQ. This CDR3 region has 12 residues. The CDR3: CASSFSGDGYTF. DNA for the CDR3: TGCGCCAGCAGCTTCTCAGGGGACGGCTACACCTTC.

The rearrangement uses TRBV9 and TRBJ1-4, with D uncertain. Trimming took 0 bases from V and 0 from J, leaving 6 bases between them. The CDR3 extends over 15 amino acids. Germline CDR1 and CDR2: SGDLS and YYNGEE. CDR3 DNA: TGTGCCAGCAGCGTAGCCCCAGCAACTAATGAAAAACTGTTTTTT. It translates to CASSVAPATNEKLFF.